A single sample is the source of the 25 T cell receptor beta chains below, sequenced in a study of OX40 agonist ivuxolimab in advanced cancers. Sequenced by immunoSEQ multiplex PCR; TCRdb stores in-frame clones only, minus some. The sample carries 78,000 or so clones, approximately 84% recorded once. The sequencing here drew on CD4+ or CD8+ T cells sorted from blood, taken in a trial of the OX40 agonist ivuxolimab. The receptors were gathered from an adult with an advanced solid tumor such as melanoma, head and neck, liver or kidney cancer.

The rearrangement links TRBV5-1 to TRBJ2-5; D possibly corresponds to TRBD2 (6 bases). Trimming removed 4 bases from V and 2 bases from J, with 18 bases in between. This CDR3 is built from 16 residues. CDR1 and CDR2 (germline): SGHRS, YFSETQ. CDR3 region: CASSLQSGLRQETQYF. As DNA, the CDR3 is TGCGCCAGCAGCCTACAATCGGGACTGCGACAAGAGACCCAGTACTTC.

The V gene is TRBV15, the J gene TRBJ2-5; D uncertain. In germline, CDR1 is LNHNV, CDR2 YYDKDF (reference sequence). V dropped 4 bases and J dropped 2 bases, with 8 bases sitting between them. There are 13 residues in the CDR3. The CDR3 loop is CATSTLVQETQYF. CDR3 nucleotides: TGTGCCACCAGCACGCTAGTACAAGAGACCCAGTACTTC.

V is TRBV6-4 and J is TRBJ2-1; 10 bases are shared with TRBD2. The J segment lost 4 bases and the V segment lost 4 bases, leaving 4 bases of the junction unmatched. CDR3 length equals 15 residues. Germline V gene data show CDR1 as MRHNA and CDR2 as SNTAGT. The CDR3 coding sequence is TGTGCCAGCAGTGTCCTAGCGGGGGCTTACAATGAGCAGTTCTTC. Translating it yields CASSVLAGAYNEQFF.

The chain employs TRBV5-5 and TRBJ2-3; 8 nucleotides agree with TRBD1. The CDR3 consists of 15 residues. From germline, CDR1 is SGHKS and CDR2 YYEKEE (reference sequence). J gave up 0 bases and V 0 bases, and 0 bases lay outside the gene matches. The CDR3: CASSLGDRSTDTQYF. In DNA, the CDR3 is TGTGCCAGCAGCTTGGGGGACAGGAGCACAGATACGCAGTATTTT.

Only one count was recorded for this clone. The J gene is TRBJ1-1, the V gene TRBV25-1; D is uncertain. With 7 bases removed from V and 4 bases from J, the gap between germline ends came to 16 bases. Germline CDR1 and CDR2: MGHDK and SYGVNS. The CDR3 spans 14 residues. CDR3 DNA sequence: TGTGCCAGCACCCCGGGGATGGTTGGCACTGAAGCTTTCTTT. This codes for CASTPGMVGTEAFF.

The genes are TRBV18 and TRBJ2-5, with TRBD1 matching over 7 bases. The better agreement between TRBJ2-7 and the DNA end casts doubt on the J call. CDR1 KGHSH and CDR2 LQKENI come from the germline V gene. The length of the CDR3 is 16 residues. CDR3 residues: CASSSPTGTASYEQYF. DNA of the CDR3: TGTGCCAGCTCGTCTCCGACCGGGACAGCTTCCTACGAGCAGTACTTC.

The chain joins TRBV7-9 to TRBJ2-3; D uncertain. Germline CDR1 reads SEHNR; CDR2 reads FQNEAQ (reference sequence). The CDR3 has 15 residues. Trimming stripped 7 bases from V and 4 bases from J, with 18 bases between. In DNA form, the CDR3 reads TGTGCCAGCATCCCCTTGGATCCAACCGCAGATACGCAGTATTTT. Translation: CASIPLDPTADTQYF.

The chain couples TRBV7-6 to TRBJ2-3; D is ambiguous. The germline V gene has CDR1 SGHVS and CDR2 FNYEAQ. V lost 4 bases and J 1 base, leaving 9 bases between the germline ends. The CDR3 is 14 amino acids. CDR3 DNA: TGTGCCAGCAGCTCCCATATGCGCACAGATACGCAGTATTTT. Amino acids: CASSSHMRTDTQYF.

J is TRBJ2-3 and V is TRBV18, with D perhaps being TRBD1 or TRBD2 (6 bases each). V was cut by 6 bases and J by 4 bases, with 17 bases left in between. Germline assignment: CDR1 KGHSH and CDR2 LQKENI. CDR3 length: 15 amino acids. The CDR3 region has the DNA TGTGCCAGCTCGCCTGGGGGCGGGACCGCAGATACGCAGTATTTT. It translates to CASSPGGGTADTQYF.

The chain carries TRBV5-1 and TRBJ2-1, with 10 bases lining up with TRBD2. CDR3 length: 15 residues. Trimming removed 4 bases from V and 3 bases from J; junction bases left unmatched: 4. Germline V CDR1 and CDR2: SGHRS, YFSETQ. CDR3 amino acids: CASSPTSGVYNEQFF. Here the CDR3 DNA reads TGCGCCAGCAGCCCCACTAGCGGGGTCTACAATGAGCAGTTCTTC.

This chain uses TRBV25-1 with TRBJ2-1, with 7 bases lining up with TRBD2. CDR1 MGHDK and CDR2 SYGVNS come from the germline V gene. V shed 3 bases, J shed 6 bases, and the junction held 8 bases outside the gene matches. The CDR3 consists of 15 residues. CDR3 residues: CASSDPGRLSNEQFF. The CDR3 region has the DNA TGTGCCAGCAGTGACCCCGGGAGGCTATCCAATGAGCAGTTCTTC.

V and J are TRBV15 and TRBJ2-1; maybe TRBD1 (6 bases). CDR3 length: 17 amino acids. Looked up from germline, CDR1 is LNHNV and CDR2 is YYDKDF (reference sequence). V dropped 3 bases and J dropped 3 bases, with 18 bases sitting between them. The CDR3 nucleotides read TGTGCCACCAGCAGGACGCTAGGGGGAGCAATCTACAATGAGCAGTTCTTC. Amino acid sequence: CATSRTLGGAIYNEQFF.

This CDR3 is CASRRTGGGNEQFF. DNA for the CDR3: TGCGCCAGCAGACGGACAGGGGGCGGGAATGAGCAGTTCTTC. This chain connects TRBV5-1 to TRBJ2-1; 11 nucleotides line up with TRBD1. CDR1 and CDR2 from the germline V gene are SGHRS and YFSETQ. This CDR3 is 14 amino acids long. Germline trimming cut 5 bases from V and 7 bases from J; bases unmatched to any gene: 5.

V gene TRBV5-1 combines with J gene TRBJ2-3; D perhaps matches TRBD2 (7 bases). V was trimmed by 0 bases and J by 5 bases, leaving 19 bases between them. This CDR3 region has 17 residues. From germline, CDR1 is SGHRS and CDR2 YFSETQ. CDR3 DNA: TGCGCCAGCAGCTTGGTTAAGGGGGAGGGCGTCGGAGATACGCAGTATTTT. Encoded protein: CASSLVKGEGVGDTQYF.

This clone was seen a few times. The gene calls are TRBV18 and TRBJ2-1; 9 bases agree with TRBD2. CDR3 size: 15 residues. Germline values: CDR1 KGHSH, CDR2 LQKENI. The V segment lost 0 bases and the J segment 4 bases; nucleotides outside the gene matches: 1. The CDR3 is CASSPPTSGYNEQFF. CDR3 bases: TGTGCCAGCTCACCACCCACTAGCGGGTACAATGAGCAGTTCTTC.

The V gene is TRBV6-6, the J gene TRBJ2-7, with 8 bases matching TRBD1. The CDR3 contains 16 residues. V was pared by 2 bases and J by 3 bases, with 9 bases of the junction left unmatched. The V gene's germline CDR1 is MNHNY and CDR2 SVGAGI (reference sequence). CDR3 in amino acids: CASSYPDRGRGYEQYF. In DNA form, the CDR3 reads TGTGCCAGCAGTTACCCCGACAGGGGAAGGGGCTACGAGCAGTACTTC.

The V call is TRBV5-1, the J call TRBJ1-2; D is unresolved. The germline V gene encodes CDR1 SGHRS and CDR2 YFSETQ. The length of the CDR3 is 13 residues. Deletions cut 5 bases from V and 1 base from J, with 9 bases between. CDR3 coding DNA: TGCGCCAGCAGACCAGACCGTAACTATGGCTACACCTTC. Translation: CASRPDRNYGYTF.

This clone appeared a single time. The chain links TRBV4-1 to TRBJ2-5, with 11 positions matching TRBD1. The junction had 7 bases not matched to a gene; V was cut back by 5 bases and J by 5 bases. The germline V gene encodes CDR1 MGHRA and CDR2 YSYEKL. The CDR3 is 15 amino acids. CDR3 nucleotide sequence: TGCGCCAGCAGCGCGACCGGGACAGGGGGGGAGACCCAGTACTTC. Its translation is CASSATGTGGETQYF.

The CDR3 region is CASSLGLADTEAFF. The CDR3 DNA follows: TGTGCCAGCAGCTTAGGGCTAGCGGACACTGAAGCTTTCTTT. The J gene is TRBJ1-1, the V gene TRBV7-9; no reliable D call. This CDR3 region has 14 residues. V lost 1 base and J 3 bases, leaving 9 bases between the germline ends. Looked up from germline, CDR1 is SEHNR and CDR2 is FQNEAQ (reference sequence).

The J gene is TRBJ2-1, the V gene TRBV5-1; a possible D gene is TRBD2 (6 bases). The CDR3 has 15 amino acids. The germline V and J ends were trimmed by 0 bases and 2 bases, with 9 bases remaining between them. Per germline, CDR1 SGHRS and CDR2 YFSETQ. The CDR3 nucleotides are TGCGCCAGCAGCTTGGGAGGAGGGGCCTACAATGAGCAGTTCTTC. Translated: CASSLGGGAYNEQFF. The full variable domain, in which reference TRBV5-1 and TRBJ2-1 provide the parts outside the CDR3, is KAGVTQTPRYLIKTRGQQVTLSCSPISGHRSVSWYQQTPGQGLQFLFEYFSETQRNKGNFPGRFSGRQFSNSRSEMNVSTLELGDSALYLCASSLGGGAYNEQFFGPGTRLTVL.

The rearrangement uses TRBV28 and TRBJ1-1, with D tentatively TRBD1 (6 bases). This CDR3 spans 15 amino acids. Germline CDR1 MDHEN, CDR2 SYDVKM. Trimming left V 8 bases short and J 0 bases short, with 16 bases between. CDR3 amino acids: CASRALGAMNTEAFF. In DNA form, the CDR3 reads TGTGCCAGCCGAGCTTTGGGGGCTATGAACACTGAAGCTTTCTTT.

This clone was counted only a few times. The chain uses TRBV18 and TRBJ1-1; 7 nucleotides align to TRBD1. CDR3 length: 19 amino acids. The germline gives CDR1 KGHSH, CDR2 LQKENI. The V segment lost 1 base and the J segment 1 base; nucleotides outside the gene matches: 15. Written as DNA, the CDR3 is TGTGCCAGCTCACCACTCCAGCATAGCCCGGGACAGCCGAACACTGAAGCTTTCTTT. This encodes CASSPLQHSPGQPNTEAFF.

The chain combines TRBV6-1 with TRBJ1-6; D unclear. CDR1 is MNHNS, CDR2 SASEGT, per germline. The CDR3 totals 17 residues. Trimming removed 3 bases from V and 0 bases from J, with 12 bases in between. CDR3 DNA sequence: TGTGCCAGCAGTGACGCTTCACTCAGCTCCTATAATTCACCCCTCCACTTT. This codes for CASSDASLSSYNSPLHF.

A single count supports this clone. The J gene is TRBJ2-7, the V gene TRBV15, with D possibly matching TRBD1 (5 bases). V was pared by 0 bases and J by 7 bases, with 16 bases between. The CDR3 totals 15 residues. Germline CDR1 LNHNV, CDR2 YYDKDF (reference sequence). CDR3 in DNA: TGTGCCACCAGCAGAGATCCAGGGAACGGGTTGGAGCAGTACTTC. It is translated as CATSRDPGNGLEQYF.

The V call is TRBV28, the J call TRBJ1-2; D is uncertain. The CDR3 is made up of 12 amino acids. The germline V and J ends were trimmed by 3 bases and 7 bases, with 9 bases remaining between them. Germline V gives CDR1 MDHEN, CDR2 SYDVKM. The CDR3 sequence is CASSFNSAGYTF. Here the CDR3 DNA reads TGTGCCAGCAGTTTTAACTCTGCTGGCTACACCTTC.